This T cell receptor (beta chain) was retrieved from a study of T cell repertoires in cytomegalovirus infection. Study-level results: HLA-C-restricted CMV-specific TCR beta clonotypes were dominant in the ex vivo response.

Remarks on this clonotype: What it binds is not known.

TCRdb recomputed calls from the reads with MiXCR, one row per CDR3 protein. This sample has 830,000 or so distinct CDR3 sequences; 30% to 35% occur once, and the top ten carry 9.5% to 15%. Germline lookup yields CDR1 SGHVS and CDR2 FNYEAQ. The CDR3 has 16 amino acids. V lost 1 base, J lost 2 bases, and 6 bases stayed unmatched. This clonotype was sampled from a human donor in good health (CMV status not recorded). Some clones in this sample may be carry-over from other donors' samples. This specimen was cultured CD8+ T cells from PBMCs, taken from culture after CMV antigen stimulation. The rearrangement joins TRBV7-6 to TRBJ2-5; 8 positions match TRBD2. The CDR3 DNA reads as TGTGCCAGCAGCTTAGAAGGCGGGACTAGGCAAGAGACCCAGTACTTC. The encoded protein is CASSLEGGTRQETQYF.